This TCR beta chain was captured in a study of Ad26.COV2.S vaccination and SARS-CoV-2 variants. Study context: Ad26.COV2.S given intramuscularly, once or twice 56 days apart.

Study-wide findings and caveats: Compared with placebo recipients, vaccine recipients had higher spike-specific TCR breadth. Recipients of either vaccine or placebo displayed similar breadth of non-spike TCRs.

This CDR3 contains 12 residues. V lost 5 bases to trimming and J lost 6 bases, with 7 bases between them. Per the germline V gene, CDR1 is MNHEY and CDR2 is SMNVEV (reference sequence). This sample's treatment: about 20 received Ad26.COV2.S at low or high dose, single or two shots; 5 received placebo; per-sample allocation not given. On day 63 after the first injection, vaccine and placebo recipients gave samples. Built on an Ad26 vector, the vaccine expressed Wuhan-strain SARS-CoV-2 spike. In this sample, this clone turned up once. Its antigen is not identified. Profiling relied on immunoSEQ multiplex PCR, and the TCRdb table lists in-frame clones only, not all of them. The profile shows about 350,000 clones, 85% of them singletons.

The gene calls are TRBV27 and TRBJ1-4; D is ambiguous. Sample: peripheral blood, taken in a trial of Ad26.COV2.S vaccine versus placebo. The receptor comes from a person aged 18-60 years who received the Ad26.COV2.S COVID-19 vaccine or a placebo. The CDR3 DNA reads TGTGCCAGCAGTACCACGGATGAAAAACTGTTTTTT. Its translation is CASSTTDEKLFF.